The T cell receptor (beta chain) under discussion was sequenced for a study of T cell changes during pregnancy in multiple sclerosis. This CDR3 is 12 amino acids long. The V gene's germline CDR1 is MNHEY and CDR2 SMNVEV (reference sequence). V shed 6 bases, J shed 6 bases, and the junction held 4 bases outside the gene matches. The protocol was immunoSEQ multiplex PCR, while the TCRdb copy is restricted to in-frame clones and leaves out a portion. The table has 90,000 to 120,000 clones, around 92% seen once. The receptor's source is a female donor with multiple sclerosis, enrolled in a pregnancy study. The rearrangement joins TRBV27 to TRBJ2-7; 8 bases are shared with TRBD1. The sample consisted of peripheral blood, taken before pregnancy. The CDR3 sequence is CASRDRVFEQYF. Here the CDR3 DNA reads TGTGCCAGCAGGGACAGGGTTTTCGAGCAGTACTTC.